This entry is about one T cell receptor (beta chain). Its antigen is not known. This record belongs to a study of chemoradiotherapy in HPV16-positive cancers. Study-wide findings and caveats: The functional HPV-specific definition rests on just a couple of HPV16-positive patients. Candidate HPV-specific clones and E7-related TCR motifs grew in tumor during treatment. For HPV16-positive patients, expanding HPV-responsive T cells associated with longer recurrence-free survival.

Here immunoSEQ multiplex PCR was the method, and the copy in TCRdb shows in-frame clones only, minus some. The sample holds about 14,000 clones, 65% to 85% seen once. Repertoires were sampled repeatedly during chemoradiotherapy. The CDR3 runs to 13 residues. The germline gives CDR1 KGHSH, CDR2 LQKENI. The V segment lost 8 bases and the J segment 4 bases; nucleotides outside the gene matches: 4. V gene TRBV18 combines with J gene TRBJ2-2; TRBD1 matches 7 bases. The TCR sequence derives from a human donor with HPV-associated anogenital cancer. The specimen was taken from a patient who underwent chemoradiotherapy. The CDR3 DNA sequence: TGTGCCAGCCTGGGACAGACCACCGGGGAGCTGTTTTTT. Its translation is CASLGQTTGELFF.